The T cell receptor (beta chain) under discussion was sequenced for a study of T-cell memory formation after mild COVID-19. General study points: Clones contracting over day 15 to 85 were CD4/CD8 balanced, with later expanders leaning CD4+.

TCRdb itself ran the 5' RACE reads through MiXCR, one entry per CDR3 protein. The sample lists about 350,000 distinct CDR3 sequences; 25% to 30% were seen once. Concerning this clonotype: What it recognizes is unknown.

CDR3 size: 14 residues. From germline, CDR1 is SEHNR and CDR2 FQNEAQ (reference sequence). With 5 bases removed from V and 2 bases from J, the gap between germline ends came to 13 bases. The V call is TRBV7-9, the J call TRBJ2-7; D unclear. This receptor was obtained from an adult woman who had mild COVID-19 (a few samples of this study predate the infection). Cell type and time point are not known. Sequencing used PBMCs or a T cell subset sorted from them (not recorded which). The CDR3: CASSPSSNAYEQYF. For the CDR3, the DNA is TGTGCCAGCAGCCCATCTAGTAATGCCTACGAGCAGTACTTC. The full variable domain, in which reference TRBV7-9 and TRBJ2-7 provide the parts outside the CDR3, is DTGVSQNPRHKITKRGQNVTFRCDPISEHNRLYWYRQTLGQGPEFLTYFQNEAQLEKSRLLSDRFSAERPKGSFSTLEIQRTEQGDSAMYLCASSPSSNAYEQYFGPGTRLTVT.